Below, 3 T cell receptor beta chains from the same sample are listed, as sequenced in a study of Graves' ophthalmopathy and Graves' hyperthyroidism. Beta-chain TCR CDR3 regions were amplified from RNA transcripts. Second-round multiplex PCR came after first-round RT-PCR with HTBI primers. From the multiplex PCR reads, TCRdb called clonotypes with MiXCR, one entry per CDR3 protein. Among roughly 60,000 distinct CDR3 sequences listed, roughly half were seen once. The sequencing sample was made of peripheral blood. These receptors were taken from an adult woman with Graves' ophthalmopathy.

About this clonotype: The conserved phenylalanine or tryptophan normally closing the CDR3 is absent here, so this likely arose from a read error. The DNA is left out, because the CDR3 cannot be placed on it with certainty; the CDR3 is given as TCRdb lists it. This chain joins TRBV20-1 and TRBJ2-7; the D segment call TRBD2 is taken from the table without a DNA check. Germline V gene data show CDR1 as DFQATT and CDR2 as SNEGSKA (reference sequence). The CDR3 is made up of 10 amino acids, end residues included. The CDR3 spells CSAEGDSGTL.

This sequence joins TRBV29-1 and TRBJ2-3; D possibly corresponds to TRBD2 (5 bases). CDR3 length equals 13 residues. Between the trimmed V and J ends, which lost 6 bases and 2 bases, there was a span of 12 bases. The germline gives CDR1 SQVTM, CDR2 ANQGSEA. CDR3 bases: TGCAGCGTATCTAGCTATGTCACAGATACGCAGTATTTT. Translated: CSVSSYVTDTQYF.

The gene calls are TRBV20-1 and TRBJ2-7, with 7 bases identical to TRBD1. This CDR3 is 11 amino acids long. CDR1 and CDR2 from the germline V gene are DFQATT and SNEGSKA (reference sequence). After removal of 6 bases from V and 5 bases from J, the junction contained 4 bases not matched to a gene. CDR3 DNA: TGCAGTGCCCAACAGGGGAACGAGCAGTACTTC. Translated: CSAQQGNEQYF.